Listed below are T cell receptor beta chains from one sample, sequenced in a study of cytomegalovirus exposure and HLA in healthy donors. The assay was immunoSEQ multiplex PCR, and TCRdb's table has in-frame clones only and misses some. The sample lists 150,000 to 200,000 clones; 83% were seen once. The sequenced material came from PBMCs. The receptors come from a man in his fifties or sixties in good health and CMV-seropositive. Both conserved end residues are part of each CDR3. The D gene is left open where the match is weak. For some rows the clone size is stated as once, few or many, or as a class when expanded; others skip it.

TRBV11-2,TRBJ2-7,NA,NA,TGTGCCAGCAGCCCACCTCACAGGGTTAGAAACGAGCAGTACTTC,CASSPPHRVRNEQYF
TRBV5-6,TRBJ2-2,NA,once,TGTGCCAGCAGCTCCGGACACTTCGGCGGGGAGCTGTTTTTT,CASSSGHFGGELFF
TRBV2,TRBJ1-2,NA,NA,TGTGCCAGCAGTCCGGACGGGGTCGGCTACACCTTC,CASSPDGVGYTF
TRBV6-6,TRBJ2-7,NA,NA,TGTGCCAGCAGTTACGAGGGCTACGAGCAGTACTTC,CASSYEGYEQYF
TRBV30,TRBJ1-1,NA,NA,TGTGCCTGGAGTGTACGAGGAGTTCCGAACACTGAAGCTTTCTTT,CAWSVRGVPNTEAFF
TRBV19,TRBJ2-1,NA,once,TGTGCCAGTAGGAGCCCTAGGCTCCGAGGCAATGAGCAGTTCTTC,CASRSPRLRGNEQFF
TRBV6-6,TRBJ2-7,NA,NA,TGTGCCAGCCTTGGGCGGGGCTACGAGCAGTACTTC,CASLGRGYEQYF
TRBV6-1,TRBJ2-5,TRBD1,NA,TGTGCCAGCATGTCAGGGGGCGAGACCCAGTACTTC,CASMSGGETQYF
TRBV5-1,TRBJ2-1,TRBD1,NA,TGCGCCAGCAGCGTGAGACAGGGGTTTTTGCGTGAGCAGTTCTTC,CASSVRQGFLREQFF
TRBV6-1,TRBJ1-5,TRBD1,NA,TGTGCCAGCAGCACAAGACAGGGCAGCAATCAGCCCCAGCATTTT,CASSTRQGSNQPQHF
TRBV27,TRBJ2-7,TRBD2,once,TGTGCCAGCAGTCTAGCGGAATCCTACGAGCAGTACTTC,CASSLAESYEQYF
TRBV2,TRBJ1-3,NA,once,TGTGCCAGCAGTATGACTGTGTATGGAAACACCATATATTTT,CASSMTVYGNTIYF
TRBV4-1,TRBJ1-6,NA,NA,TGCGCCAGCAGCCAGGACAGATATAATTCACCCCTCCACTTT,CASSQDRYNSPLHF
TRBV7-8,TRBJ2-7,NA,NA,TGTGCCAGCAGCCTGCTCGGGGGGACAGGTCTCTACGAGCAGTACTTC,CASSLLGGTGLYEQYF
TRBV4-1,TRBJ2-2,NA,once,TGCGCCAGCAGCCGTCGGACCGGGGAGCTGTTTTTT,CASSRRTGELFF